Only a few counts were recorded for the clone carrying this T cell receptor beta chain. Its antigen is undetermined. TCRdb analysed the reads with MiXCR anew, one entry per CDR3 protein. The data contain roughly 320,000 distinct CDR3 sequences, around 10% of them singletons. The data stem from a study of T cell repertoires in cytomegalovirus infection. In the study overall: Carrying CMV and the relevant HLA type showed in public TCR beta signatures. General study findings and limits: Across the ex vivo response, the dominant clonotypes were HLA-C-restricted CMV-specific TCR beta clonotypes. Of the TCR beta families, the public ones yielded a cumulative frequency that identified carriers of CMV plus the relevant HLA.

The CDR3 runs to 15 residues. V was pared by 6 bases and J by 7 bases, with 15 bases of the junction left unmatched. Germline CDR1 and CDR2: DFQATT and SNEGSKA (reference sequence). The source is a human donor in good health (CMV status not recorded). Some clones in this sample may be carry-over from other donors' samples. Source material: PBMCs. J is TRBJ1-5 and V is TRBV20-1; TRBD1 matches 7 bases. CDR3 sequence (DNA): TGCAGTGCCCTTGGGAGTGGGAGGGGGCGGCAGCCCCAGCATTTT. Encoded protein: CSALGSGRGRQPQHF.